This TCR beta chain was captured by sequencing in a study of OX40 agonist ivuxolimab in advanced cancers. Study context: Partial responses occurred in Three dose-escalation patients, one with hepatocellular carcinoma and two with cutaneous melanoma. Findings and limits, study-wide: Relative to CD4+, CD8+ T cells held more expanded clones on average.

The method was immunoSEQ multiplex PCR; TCRdb's version includes in-frame clones alone and lacks a portion of them. The sample lists approximately 88,000 clones, over 75% occurring once. Deletions cut 1 base from V and 1 base from J, with 16 bases between. The CDR3 consists of 16 residues. Germline lookup yields CDR1 GTSNPN and CDR2 SVGIG (reference sequence). A word on this clone: As yet, its antigen is unknown.

The source is an adult with an advanced solid tumor such as melanoma, head and neck, liver or kidney cancer. Sequenced material: CD4+ or CD8+ T cells sorted from blood, taken in a trial of the OX40 agonist ivuxolimab. The rearrangement joins TRBV30 to TRBJ1-2; TRBD1 might be the D (5 bases). CDR3 sequence reads: CAWSDARRRGNYGYTF. In DNA form, the CDR3 reads TGTGCCTGGAGTGACGCGCGGCGGAGGGGTAACTATGGCTACACCTTC.